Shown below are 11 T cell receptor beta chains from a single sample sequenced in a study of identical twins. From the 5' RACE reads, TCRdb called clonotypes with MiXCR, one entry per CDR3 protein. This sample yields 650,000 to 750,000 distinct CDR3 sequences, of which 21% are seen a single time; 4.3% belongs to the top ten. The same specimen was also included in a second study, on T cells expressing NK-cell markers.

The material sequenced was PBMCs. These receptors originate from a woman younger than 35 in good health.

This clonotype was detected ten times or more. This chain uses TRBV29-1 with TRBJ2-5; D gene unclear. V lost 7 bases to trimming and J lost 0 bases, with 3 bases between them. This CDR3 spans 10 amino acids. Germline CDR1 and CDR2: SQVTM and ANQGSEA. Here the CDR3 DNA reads TGCAGCGGGTACCAAGAGACCCAGTACTTC. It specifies CSGYQETQYF.

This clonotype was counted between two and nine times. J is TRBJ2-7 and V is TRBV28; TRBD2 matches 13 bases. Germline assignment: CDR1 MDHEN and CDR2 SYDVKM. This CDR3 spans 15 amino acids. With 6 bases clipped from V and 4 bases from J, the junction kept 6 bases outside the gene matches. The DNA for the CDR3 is TGTGCCAGCAGAGAGACTAGCGGGAGGTGGTACGAGCAGTACTTC. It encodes CASRETSGRWYEQYF.

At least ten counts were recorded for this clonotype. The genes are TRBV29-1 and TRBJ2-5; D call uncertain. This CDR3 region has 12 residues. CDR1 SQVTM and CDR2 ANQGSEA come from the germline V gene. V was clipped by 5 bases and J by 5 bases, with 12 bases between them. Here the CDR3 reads CSVLRTIETQYF. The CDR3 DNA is TGCAGCGTTCTACGGACGATTGAGACCCAGTACTTC.

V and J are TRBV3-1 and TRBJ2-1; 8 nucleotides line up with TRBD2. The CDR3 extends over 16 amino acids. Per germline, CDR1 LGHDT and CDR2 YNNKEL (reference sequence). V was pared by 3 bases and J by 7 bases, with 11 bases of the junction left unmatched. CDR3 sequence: CASSHFQREGWNEQFF. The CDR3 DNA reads TGTGCCAGCAGCCACTTCCAACGGGAGGGCTGGAATGAGCAGTTCTTC.

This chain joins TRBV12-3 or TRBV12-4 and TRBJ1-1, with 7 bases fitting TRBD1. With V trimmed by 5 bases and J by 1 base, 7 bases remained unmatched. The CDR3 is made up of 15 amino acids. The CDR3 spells CASSRTTGTNTEAFF. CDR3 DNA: TGTGCCAGCAGTCGCACGACAGGGACGAACACTGAAGCTTTCTTT.

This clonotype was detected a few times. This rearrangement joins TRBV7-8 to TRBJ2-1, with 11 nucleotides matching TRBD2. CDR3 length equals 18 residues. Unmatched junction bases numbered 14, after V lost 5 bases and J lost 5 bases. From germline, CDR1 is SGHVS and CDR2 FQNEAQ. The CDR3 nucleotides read TGTGCCAGCAGCCCCATGGCGTCTAGCGGGAGGTTGAACAATGAGCAGTTCTTC. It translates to CASSPMASSGRLNNEQFF. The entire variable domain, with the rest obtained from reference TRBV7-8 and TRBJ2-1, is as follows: GAGVSQSPRYKVAKRGQDVALRCDPISGHVSLFWYQQALGQGPEFLTYFQNEAQLDKSGLPSDRFFAERPEGSVSTLKIQRTQQEDSAVYLCASSPMASSGRLNNEQFFGPGTRLTVL.

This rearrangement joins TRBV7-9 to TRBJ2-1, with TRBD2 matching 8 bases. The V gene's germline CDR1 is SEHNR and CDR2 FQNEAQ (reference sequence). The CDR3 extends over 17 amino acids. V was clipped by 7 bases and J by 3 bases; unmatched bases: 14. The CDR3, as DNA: TGTGCCAGCATCCGTCCGAGGGTTAGCGGGAACTACAATGAGCAGTTCTTC. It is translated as CASIRPRVSGNYNEQFF.

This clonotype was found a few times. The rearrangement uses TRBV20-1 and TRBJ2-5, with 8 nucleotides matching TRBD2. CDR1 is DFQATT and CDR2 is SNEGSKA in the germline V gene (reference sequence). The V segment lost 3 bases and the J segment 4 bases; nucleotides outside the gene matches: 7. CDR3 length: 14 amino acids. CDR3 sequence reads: CSARVAGSRETQYF. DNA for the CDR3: TGCAGTGCTAGGGTAGCGGGGTCCAGAGAGACCCAGTACTTC.

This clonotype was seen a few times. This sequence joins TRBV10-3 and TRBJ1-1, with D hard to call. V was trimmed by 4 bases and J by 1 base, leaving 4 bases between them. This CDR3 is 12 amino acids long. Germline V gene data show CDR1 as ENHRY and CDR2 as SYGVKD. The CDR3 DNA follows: TGTGCCATCAGTGGGTGGAACACTGAAGCTTTCTTT. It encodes CAISGWNTEAFF.

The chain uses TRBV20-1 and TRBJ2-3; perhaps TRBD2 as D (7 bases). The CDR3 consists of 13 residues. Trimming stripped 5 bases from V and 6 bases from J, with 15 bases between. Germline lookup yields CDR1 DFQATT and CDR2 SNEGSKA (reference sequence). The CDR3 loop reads CSAPRGGVDTQYF. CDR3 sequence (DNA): TGCAGTGCTCCTAGGGGGGGTGTTGATACGCAGTATTTT.

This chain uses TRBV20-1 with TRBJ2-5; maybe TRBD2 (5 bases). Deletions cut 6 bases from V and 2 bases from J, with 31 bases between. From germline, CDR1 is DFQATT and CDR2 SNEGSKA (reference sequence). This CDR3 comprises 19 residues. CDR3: CSARRPRIGQVGVQETQYF. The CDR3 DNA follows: TGCAGTGCAAGGCGACCTAGGATTGGTCAGGTGGGAGTACAAGAGACCCAGTACTTC.